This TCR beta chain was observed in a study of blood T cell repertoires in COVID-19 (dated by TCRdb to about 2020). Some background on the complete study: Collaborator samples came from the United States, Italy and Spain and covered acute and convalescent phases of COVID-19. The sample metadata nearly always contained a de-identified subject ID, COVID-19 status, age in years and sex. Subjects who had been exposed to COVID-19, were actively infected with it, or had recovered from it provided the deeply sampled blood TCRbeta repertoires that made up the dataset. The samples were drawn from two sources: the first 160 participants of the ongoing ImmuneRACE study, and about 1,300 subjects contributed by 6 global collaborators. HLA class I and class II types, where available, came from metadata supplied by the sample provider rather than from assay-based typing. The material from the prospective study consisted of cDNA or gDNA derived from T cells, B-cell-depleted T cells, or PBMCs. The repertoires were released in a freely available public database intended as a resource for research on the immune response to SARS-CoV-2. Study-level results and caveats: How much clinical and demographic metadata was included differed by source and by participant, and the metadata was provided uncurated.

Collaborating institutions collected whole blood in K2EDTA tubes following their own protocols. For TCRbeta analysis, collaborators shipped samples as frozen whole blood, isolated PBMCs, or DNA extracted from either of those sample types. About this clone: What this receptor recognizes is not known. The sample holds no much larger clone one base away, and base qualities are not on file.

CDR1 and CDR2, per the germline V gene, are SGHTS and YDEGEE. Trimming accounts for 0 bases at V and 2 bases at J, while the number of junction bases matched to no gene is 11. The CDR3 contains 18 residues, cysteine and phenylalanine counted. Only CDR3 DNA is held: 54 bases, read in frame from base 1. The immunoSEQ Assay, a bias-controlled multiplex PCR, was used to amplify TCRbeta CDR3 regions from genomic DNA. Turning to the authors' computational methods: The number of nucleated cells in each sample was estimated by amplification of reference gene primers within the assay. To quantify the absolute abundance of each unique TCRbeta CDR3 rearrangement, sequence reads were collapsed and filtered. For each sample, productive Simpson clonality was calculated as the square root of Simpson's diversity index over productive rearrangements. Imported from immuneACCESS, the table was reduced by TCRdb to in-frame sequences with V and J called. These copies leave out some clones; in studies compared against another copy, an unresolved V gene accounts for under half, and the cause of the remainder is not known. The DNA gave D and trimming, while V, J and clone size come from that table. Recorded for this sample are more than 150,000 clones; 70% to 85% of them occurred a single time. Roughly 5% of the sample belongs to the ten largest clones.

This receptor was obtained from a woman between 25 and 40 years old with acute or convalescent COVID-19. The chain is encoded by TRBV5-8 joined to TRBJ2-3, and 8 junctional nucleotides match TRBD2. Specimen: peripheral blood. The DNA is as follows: TGTGCCAGCAGCTTGGGAATTTTTGGTAGCGGGATCACAGATACGCAGTATTTT. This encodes CASSLGIFGSGITDTQYF.